This T cell receptor beta chain was sequenced in a study of blood T cell repertoires in COVID-19. Overall study context: Acute and convalescent COVID-19 specimens originated in the United States, Italy and Spain.

Original methodology: Reference gene primer amplification in the assay estimated nucleated cell counts. TCRdb's table, derived via immunoSEQ multiplex PCR, lists solely in-frame clones and lacks some. Clonal size and the V and J genes are those of that table, whereas D and trimming came from the DNA. Among about 74,000 clones listed, about 91% were seen once. Germline V gives CDR1 MNHEY, CDR2 SVGAGI. The V end lost 0 bases, the J end lost 4 bases, and 11 bases lay between the germline ends. The CDR3 loop spans 15 amino acids. This clonotype was sampled from a woman of 80 years or more with acute or convalescent COVID-19. The chain links TRBV6-5 to TRBJ2-3; D perhaps matches TRBD1 (6 bases). The sample taken for sequencing was peripheral blood. CDR3 amino acids: CASSYSSAGADTQYF. CDR3 DNA sequence: TGTGCCAGCAGTTACTCGAGCGCAGGGGCAGATACGCAGTATTTT.